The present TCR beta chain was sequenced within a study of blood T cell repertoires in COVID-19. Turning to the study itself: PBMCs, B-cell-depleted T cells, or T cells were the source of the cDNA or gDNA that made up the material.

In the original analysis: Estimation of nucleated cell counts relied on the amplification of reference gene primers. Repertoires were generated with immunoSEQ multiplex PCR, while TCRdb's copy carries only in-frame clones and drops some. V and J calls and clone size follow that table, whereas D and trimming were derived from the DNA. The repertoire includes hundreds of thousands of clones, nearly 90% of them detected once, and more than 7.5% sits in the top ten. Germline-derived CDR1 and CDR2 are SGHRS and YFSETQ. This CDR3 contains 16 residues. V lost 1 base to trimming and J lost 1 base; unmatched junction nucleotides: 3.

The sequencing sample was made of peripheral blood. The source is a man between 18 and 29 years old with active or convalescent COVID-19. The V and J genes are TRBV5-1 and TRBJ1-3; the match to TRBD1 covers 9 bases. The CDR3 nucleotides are TGCGCCAGCAGCTTGTCTGGGACAGGGTCTGGAAACACCATATATTTT. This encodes CASSLSGTGSGNTIYF. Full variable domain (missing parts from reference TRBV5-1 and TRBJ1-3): KAGVTQTPRYLIKTRGQQVTLSCSPISGHRSVSWYQQTPGQGLQFLFEYFSETQRNKGNFPGRFSGRQFSNSRSEMNVSTLELGDSALYLCASSLSGTGSGNTIYFGEGSWLTVV.